The rows below give T cell receptor beta chains drawn from one sample of a study of response to subunit inactivated influenza vaccine. MiXCR, applied by TCRdb to the RT-PCR reads, yields one record per CDR3 protein. The sample consists of just over 300,000 distinct CDR3 sequences, just over 20% of them appearing once. The material was PBMCs from blood, obtained roughly 20 months after vaccination. The receptors shown here come from a man aged 45 to 75 who received an inactivated influenza vaccine. The CDR3 runs from the conserved cysteine through the conserved F or W. The D gene is left open where the match is weak. Part of the rows lack a size; the others show once, few, many or a class for expanded clones.

clone size	D gene	V gene	J gene	CDR3 length	CDR3 DNA	CDR3 protein
NA	NA	TRBV7-2	TRBJ2-1	14	TGTGCCAGCAGCTCCCCCGACTTAAACAATGAGCAGTTCTTC	CASSSPDLNNEQFF
NA	NA	TRBV19	TRBJ2-7	13	TGTGCCAGTAGTATTCAAGTGGACTACGAGCAGTACTTC	CASSIQVDYEQYF
NA	TRBD2	TRBV12-3/TRBV12-4	TRBJ2-2	15	TGTGCCAGCAGGCTAGCGGGGGTCAACACCGGGGAGCTGTTTTTT	CASRLAGVNTGELFF
few	NA	TRBV24-1	TRBJ2-3	14	TGTGCCACCAGTAACGGGAAGTCGACAGATACGCAGTATTTT	CATSNGKSTDTQYF
NA	TRBD1	TRBV29-1	TRBJ1-2	13	TGCAGCGTTGATAAGGGGGCAAGATATGGCTACACCTTC	CSVDKGARYGYTF
NA	NA	TRBV4-3	TRBJ2-3	15	TGCGCCAGCAGCCAAGATACCCTAGCCGCAGATACGCAGTATTTT	CASSQDTLAADTQYF
NA	NA	TRBV7-9	TRBJ1-1	12	TGTGCCAGCACCGAATGGGGCACTGAAGCTTTCTTT	CASTEWGTEAFF
NA	TRBD1	TRBV27	TRBJ1-5	13	TGTGCCACCGGGACAGGGGCTAGATATGCCCAGCATTTT	CATGTGARYAQHF
few	NA	TRBV12-3/TRBV12-4	TRBJ2-5	12	TGTGCCAGCAGTTTAGGGGCGGCACCGAGGGACTTC	CASSLGAAPRDF
NA	NA	TRBV6-5	TRBJ1-3	13	TGTGCCAGCAGTTACTCGACAGGAAACACCATATATTTT	CASSYSTGNTIYF
few	NA	TRBV7-2	TRBJ2-5	15	TGTGCCAGCAACATGAGTCCCGCGATGAGGGAGACCCAGTACTTC	CASNMSPAMRETQYF
NA	NA	TRBV28	TRBJ1-5	13	TGTGCCAGCCACGAGGGTAGCAATCAGCCCCAGCATTTT	CASHEGSNQPQHF
few	NA	TRBV7-2	TRBJ1-3	16	TGTGCCAGCAGCTTAGTCCCCAGCCGCTCTGGAAACACCATATATTTT	CASSLVPSRSGNTIYF
few	NA	TRBV5-4	TRBJ2-4	14	TGTGCCAGCAGCTTTGGGGATCCAAAAAACATTCAGTACTTC	CASSFGDPKNIQYF
few	NA	TRBV14	TRBJ1-2	12	TGTGCCAGCAGCGCAGGCCCTTATGGCTACACCTTC	CASSAGPYGYTF
NA	NA	TRBV5-1	TRBJ1-3	15	TGCGCCAGCGCTCCGGACGGTCAAGGAGGAAACACCATATATTTT	CASAPDGQGGNTIYF
few	NA	TRBV29-1	TRBJ1-1	13	TGCAGCGTCAAAAGGGGGGAGAACACTGAAGCTTTCTTT	CSVKRGENTEAFF
once	TRBD2	TRBV7-2	TRBJ2-7	16	TGTGCCAGCAGCGTTACTAGCGGCCTTAGCTCCTACGAGCAGTACTTC	CASSVTSGLSSYEQYF
many	NA	TRBV2	TRBJ1-1	14	TGTGCCAGCAGTGAAGGGAGGACGAACACTGAAGCTTTCTTT	CASSEGRTNTEAFF
NA	TRBD1	TRBV11-1	TRBJ2-3	18	TGTGCCAGCAGCCCAAAGGGACAGGGATTAAGAATGACAGATACGCAGTATTTT	CASSPKGQGLRMTDTQYF
NA	NA	TRBV27	TRBJ2-7	11	TGTGCCAGCAGGTCATACTACGAGCAGTACTTC	CASRSYYEQYF
many	NA	TRBV5-1	TRBJ1-1	15	TGCGCCAGCAGCTTGGAAGGGAGCTCGAACACTGAAGCTTTCTTT	CASSLEGSSNTEAFF
many	NA	TRBV19	TRBJ1-1	15	TGTGCCAGTAGTTTCAATCAGGGACTCGGGGCAGAAGCTTTCTTT	CASSFNQGLGAEAFF
NA	TRBD1	TRBV5-1	TRBJ1-2	16	TGCGCCAGCAGCGACGGGACAGGGGCCCGAAAGTATGGCTACACCTTC	CASSDGTGARKYGYTF
NA	TRBD2	TRBV11-2	TRBJ2-7	15	TGTGCCAGCAGCTTAGGAACTAGCGTATTCTACGAGCAGTACTTC	CASSLGTSVFYEQYF
few	NA	TRBV20-1	TRBJ1-1	13	TGCAGTGCTAGCAACAGCCCGAACACTGAAGCTTTCTTT	CSASNSPNTEAFF
many	NA	TRBV20-1	TRBJ1-2	13	TGCAGTGCTAGAAACAGAATAACTCTGGACTACACCTTC	CSARNRITLDYTF
few	TRBD1	TRBV15	TRBJ1-5	14	TGTGCCACCAGTATCGGCAGGGACAGTCAGCCCCAGCATTTT	CATSIGRDSQPQHF
many	NA	TRBV25-1	TRBJ1-6	13	TGTGCCAGCAGTGCCCCCAGGGGATCACCCCTCCACTTT	CASSAPRGSPLHF
NA	NA	TRBV3-1	TRBJ2-1	13	TGTGCCAGCAGCCAAGTACCCGCCGGTGAGCAGTTCTTC	CASSQVPAGEQFF
NA	TRBD1	TRBV3-1	TRBJ2-7	16	TGTGCCAGCAGCCAAGATGTAGGACAGGGGGAGTGGGAGCAGTACTTC	CASSQDVGQGEWEQYF
NA	NA	TRBV7-9	TRBJ1-4	14	TGTGCCAGCAGCTCTCGGACTGGGCGTGAAAAACTGTTTTTT	CASSSRTGREKLFF
few	NA	TRBV4-3	TRBJ1-1	15	TGCGCCAGCAGCCAAGACGTGGGCCGGATCACTGAAGCTTTCTTT	CASSQDVGRITEAFF
few	TRBD2	TRBV29-1	TRBJ2-1	14	TGCAGCGTTGCAGAGACTAGCGGGAGGAATGAGCAGTTCTTC	CSVAETSGRNEQFF
NA	NA	TRBV7-2	TRBJ2-7	13	TGTGCCAGCAGCTTCGACTTGGGCTACGAGCAGTACTTC	CASSFDLGYEQYF
few	NA	TRBV27	TRBJ2-6	15	TGTGCCAGCAGTTTATGGGGTTCTGGGGCCAACGTCCTGACTTTC	CASSLWGSGANVLTF
few	NA	TRBV7-2	TRBJ2-2	16	TGTGCCAGCAGCTTACGGGACCCACGCAATGGGGGGGAGCTGTTTTTT	CASSLRDPRNGGELFF
NA	NA	TRBV7-9	TRBJ2-7	15	TGTGCCAGCAGCTCCTCCTCGGAGGGGATGGTCGAGCAGTACTTC	CASSSSSEGMVEQYF
NA	TRBD2	TRBV6-2/TRBV6-3	TRBJ2-3	15	TGTGCCAGCATACGTACCAGCGGGGAGACAGATACGCAGTATTTT	CASIRTSGETDTQYF
many	NA	TRBV20-1	TRBJ1-3	14	TGCAGTGCTAGGTCCGGGGCGGAGGGAAACACCATATATTTT	CSARSGAEGNTIYF
many	TRBD1	TRBV20-1	TRBJ2-3	12	TGCAGTGCCTTAGACAGGGGGGATACGCAGTATTTT	CSALDRGDTQYF
NA	TRBD1	TRBV6-1	TRBJ2-7	14	TGTGCCAGCAGTGATCTGACAGGGCCCTACGAGCAGTACTTC	CASSDLTGPYEQYF
NA	NA	TRBV20-1	TRBJ2-3	14	TGCAGTGCTAGGGGCGTTTCTAGCACAGATACGCAGTATTTT	CSARGVSSTDTQYF
few	NA	TRBV4-3	TRBJ1-5	13	TGCGCCAGCAGCCAAGGGACGAGGCAGCCCCAGCATTTT	CASSQGTRQPQHF
NA	NA	TRBV7-2	TRBJ1-6	15	TGTGCCAGCAGCTTAGGCTGGGACCTTAATTCACCCCTCCACTTT	CASSLGWDLNSPLHF
NA	NA	TRBV12-3/TRBV12-4	TRBJ2-7	13	TGTGCCAGCGCCTTGATGAGGGCCGGCGAGCAGTACTTC	CASALMRAGEQYF
NA	NA	TRBV5-1	TRBJ2-1	15	TGCGCCAGCAGCTACGGGGCGGGAACCTACAATGAGCAGTTCTTC	CASSYGAGTYNEQFF
few	NA	TRBV3-1	TRBJ1-2	15	TGTGCCAGCAGCCCCAATGAGCAGGGCAGGAGGGGCTACACCTTC	CASSPNEQGRRGYTF
NA	NA	TRBV3-1	TRBJ1-2	16	TGTGCCAGCAGCCAAGTTGGGGGCAGTAATTCAAAGGGCTACACCTTC	CASSQVGGSNSKGYTF
few	TRBD1	TRBV20-1	TRBJ1-5	12	TGCAGTGTTGGGACAGTCAATCAGCCCCAGCATTTT	CSVGTVNQPQHF
few	NA	TRBV29-1	TRBJ1-1	13	TGCAGCGCCCGGACAGACATGAACACTGAAGCTTTCTTT	CSARTDMNTEAFF
many	NA	TRBV11-2	TRBJ1-1	14	TGTGCCAGCAGCTTAGGGCTGCTACTCGGTGAAGCTTTCTTT	CASSLGLLLGEAFF
few	NA	TRBV12-3/TRBV12-4	TRBJ1-5	15	TGTGCCAGCAGTGTCGGTGAGGGGGGCAATCAGCCCCAGCATTTT	CASSVGEGGNQPQHF
NA	NA	TRBV4-1	TRBJ2-3	16	TGCGCCAGCAGCCAAGATTTAGGGATGGGCACAGATACGCAGTATTTT	CASSQDLGMGTDTQYF
many	NA	TRBV28	TRBJ2-5	14	TGTGCCAGCAGTTTCACAGCTGGGGGAGAGACCCAGTACTTC	CASSFTAGGETQYF
few	NA	TRBV7-2	TRBJ1-4	15	TGTGCCAGCAGCTTATCCGGGCGGGCTAATGAAAAACTGTTTTTT	CASSLSGRANEKLFF
few	NA	TRBV7-8	TRBJ2-7	17	TGTGCCAGCAGCTTAGGGGTTACAGGGTCCGGGACCTACGAGCAGTACTTC	CASSLGVTGSGTYEQYF
NA	NA	TRBV9	TRBJ2-3	16	TGTGCCAGCAGCCTTGATGGGGGGGCCAACGCAGATACGCAGTATTTT	CASSLDGGANADTQYF